These 9 T cell receptor beta chains were sequenced from one sample in a study of blood T cell repertoires in COVID-19. Assay: immunoSEQ multiplex PCR; the TCRdb copy retains only in-frame clones and omits some. In the table there are roughly 250,000 clones, about 87% of which are singletons. The source material was PBMCs or T cells enriched from blood (not recorded which). The receptor source for this set is a woman aged 40 to 50 who had been exposed to COVID-19.

The rearrangement uses TRBV28 and TRBJ1-3; 7 bases agree with TRBD1. In germline, CDR1 is MDHEN, CDR2 SYDVKM. Losses at the gene ends were 3 bases for V and 4 bases for J; bases not matched to a gene: 0. The CDR3 runs 13 residues. DNA of the CDR3: TGTGCCAGCAGTTTGGACAGGGGAAACACCATATATTTT. Residues: CASSLDRGNTIYF.

In regard to this clone: Germline is not matched at one junction end, which may reflect a read error. The chain uses TRBV5-1 and TRBJ2-1; a weak D match, TRBD1 (6 bases). This CDR3 has 15 residues. The V gene's germline CDR1 is SGHRS and CDR2 YFSETQ. The CDR3 is CASSLAGQTYNEQFF. CDR3 coding DNA: TGTGCCAGCAGCTTGGCCGGACAGACTTACAATGAGCAGTTCTTC.

The chain joins TRBV29-1 to TRBJ1-5; TRBD1 matches at 8 bases. The CDR3 is 15 amino acids. Germline V CDR1 and CDR2: SQVTM, ANQGSEA. With V trimmed by 0 bases and J by 1 base, 2 bases remained unmatched. Here the CDR3 DNA reads TGCAGCGTTGAAGAGAACAGGGGGAGCAATCAGCCCCAGCATTTT. It codes for CSVEENRGSNQPQHF.

The chain is built from TRBV6-1 and TRBJ2-3; D remains unclear. CDR1 and CDR2 (germline): MNHNS, SASEGT. Between the trimmed V and J ends, which lost 0 bases and 4 bases, there was a span of 8 bases. The CDR3 totals 14 residues. CDR3 in amino acids: CASSEALRADTQYF. The CDR3 region has the DNA TGTGCCAGCAGTGAAGCGCTCCGGGCAGATACGCAGTATTTT.

This clone was observed at least ten times. Germline is not matched at one junction end, which may reflect a read error. The chain joins TRBV5-1 to TRBJ2-2; TRBD1 might be the D (6 bases). Germline lookup yields CDR1 SGHRS and CDR2 YFSETQ. The CDR3 sequence is 14 residues long. CDR3 coding DNA: TGTGCCAGCATCGCGAATCAAGGGGGCGGGGAGCTGTTTTTT. It specifies CASIANQGGGELFF. The variable domain in full, completed from reference TRBV5-1 and TRBJ2-2, reads KAGVTQTPRYLIKTRGQQVTLSCSPISGHRSVSWYQQTPGQGLQFLFEYFSETQRNKGNFPGRFSGRQFSNSRSEMNVSTLELGDSALYLCASIANQGGGELFFGEGSRLTVL.

In DNA, the CDR3 is TGCGCCAGCAGCCAAGAGGAACAGGAGGAAGCTTTCTTT. As protein: CASSQEEQEEAFF. This chain uses TRBV4-3 with TRBJ1-1; tentatively, D is TRBD1 (5 bases). Deletions cut 0 bases from V and 8 bases from J, with 10 bases between. CDR3 length: 13 residues. Per the germline V gene, CDR1 is LGHNA and CDR2 is YSLEER.

The chain links TRBV19 to TRBJ2-5, with a weak D call TRBD1 (5 bases). CDR3 size: 17 residues. Trimming shortened V by 0 bases and J by 2 bases, and 16 bases separated the two germline ends. Germline-derived CDR1 and CDR2 are LNHDA and SQIVND (reference sequence). CDR3 in DNA: TGTGCCAGTAGTATAGATTGGCTGATAGGGGAACAAGAGACCCAGTACTTC. It translates to CASSIDWLIGEQETQYF.

This clone was observed a few times. This chain joins TRBV19 and TRBJ1-5; TRBD1 might be the D (5 bases). Germline V CDR1 and CDR2: LNHDA, SQIVND (reference sequence). With 7 bases removed from V and 4 bases from J, the gap between germline ends came to 17 bases. This CDR3 is built from 15 residues. The CDR3: CASTDFRVGNQPQHF. CDR3 sequence (DNA): TGTGCCAGTACCGACTTCAGGGTGGGGAATCAGCCCCAGCATTTT.

In its sample, this clone was seen a few times. This chain uses TRBV2 with TRBJ1-6, with D possibly being TRBD1 (6 bases). Looked up from germline, CDR1 is SNHLY and CDR2 is FYNNEI. V was shortened by 7 bases and J by 6 bases, with 13 bases between the two germline ends. CDR3 length: 14 amino acids. CDR3 region: CASKAGEGNSPLHF. CDR3 sequence (DNA): TGTGCCAGCAAGGCAGGGGAGGGTAATTCACCCCTCCACTTT.